The rows below give T cell receptor beta chains drawn from one sample of a study of blood T cell repertoires in COVID-19. The repertoire was sequenced with immunoSEQ multiplex PCR; TCRdb's copy has only in-frame clones and lacks some. The data contain 55,000 to 75,000 clones, around 70% of them singletons. Sequencing was done on a sample of peripheral blood. Every receptor here comes from a man aged 55-75 years with acute or convalescent COVID-19. CDR3s include the opening cysteine and the closing phenylalanine or tryptophan. A D gene is named only where the DNA matches it firmly. Clone size is given for some rows only: seen once, a few or many times, or a class if the clone is expanded.

v_call	j_call	clone_size	d_call	cdr3_aa	cdr3_nt
TRBV11-3	TRBJ2-7	-	TRBD2	CASSLSFAGGTYEQYF	TGTGCCAGCAGCTTATCCTTCGCGGGAGGCACCTACGAGCAGTACTTC
TRBV2	TRBJ2-5	-	-	CASSDAATYQETQYF	TGTGCCAGCAGTGATGCCGCGACATACCAAGAGACCCAGTACTTC
TRBV7-2	TRBJ1-2	once	TRBD1	CASSLGQGLENYGYTF	TGTGCCAGCAGTTTGGGACAGGGGCTCGAAAACTATGGCTACACCTTC
TRBV3-1/TRBV3-2	TRBJ2-1	-	TRBD2	CASSLGTSGTNEQFF	TGTGCCAGCAGCCTGGGGACTAGCGGGACCAATGAGCAGTTCTTC
TRBV5-1	TRBJ2-2	-	-	CASSLVTSGQGNTGELFF	TGCGCCAGCAGCTTGGTTACTTCCGGGCAGGGTAACACCGGGGAGCTGTTTTTT
TRBV6-5	TRBJ2-1	-	-	CATRRSLSEEQFF	TGTGCCACCCGGAGGAGCCTGTCGGAGGAGCAGTTCTTC
TRBV29-1	TRBJ2-4	many	TRBD2	CSADLAGGPKNIQYF	TGCAGCGCTGACCTAGCGGGGGGGCCCAAAAACATTCAGTACTTC
TRBV5-1	TRBJ2-3	-	-	CASSLGGTSTDTQYF	TGCGCCAGCAGCTTGGGAGGGACTAGCACAGATACGCAGTATTTT
TRBV2	TRBJ2-1	few	-	CASSARQGSYNEQFF	TGTGCCAGCAGCGCTCGGCAGGGAAGCTACAATGAGCAGTTCTTC
TRBV7-9	TRBJ2-2	-	-	CASSLAAVRNTGELFF	TGTGCCAGCAGCTTAGCTGCGGTCAGAAACACCGGGGAGCTGTTTTTT
TRBV6-5	TRBJ2-7	-	TRBD1	CASSLQGYGQYF	TGTGCCAGCAGTTTACAGGGGTACGGGCAGTACTTC
TRBV2	TRBJ2-2	-	-	CASRARIGELFF	TGTGCCAGCAGAGCTAGGATCGGGGAGCTGTTTTTT
TRBV11-2	TRBJ2-5	-	TRBD2	CASSSRPAGWETQYF	TGTGCCAGCAGCTCCCGCCCAGCGGGATGGGAGACCCAGTACTTC
TRBV4-2	TRBJ2-5	-	TRBD1	CASSQLGTAGETQYF	TGTGCCAGCAGCCAGTTGGGGACAGCCGGAGAGACCCAGTACTTC
TRBV9	TRBJ2-2	-	TRBD1	CASFPFHLPGQGSTGELFF	TGTGCCAGCTTTCCATTTCATCTTCCGGGACAGGGGTCCACCGGGGAGCTGTTTTTT
TRBV5-6	TRBJ1-2	-	-	CASSLVGGGSDGYTF	TGTGCCAGCAGCTTGGTCGGGGGAGGAAGCGATGGCTACACCTTC
TRBV5-1	TRBJ2-5	-	-	CASSLGPGETQYF	TGCGCCAGCAGCTTGGGCCCAGGGGAGACCCAGTACTTC
TRBV24-1	TRBJ2-2	-	TRBD1	CATSDLLQGSGVYAGELFF	TGTGCCACCAGTGACCTTTTACAGGGGTCGGGTGTTTATGCCGGGGAGCTGTTTTTT
TRBV2	TRBJ1-6	few	TRBD1	CASIQGANSPLHF	TGTGCCAGTATACAGGGGGCTAATTCACCCCTCCACTTT
TRBV2	TRBJ2-1	-	-	CASSEFYGSGNEQFF	TGTGCCAGCAGTGAGTTTTACGGGAGTGGCAATGAGCAGTTCTTC
TRBV27	TRBJ2-5	once	-	CASRIGGGLPGETQYF	TGTGCCAGCAGGATTGGCGGGGGCCTCCCCGGGGAGACCCAGTACTTC
TRBV4-2	TRBJ1-4	-	-	CASSQVTANEKLFF	TGTGCCAGCAGCCAAGTAACAGCTAATGAAAAACTGTTTTTT
TRBV25-1	TRBJ1-2	-	TRBD1	CASSEATGDPYGYTF	TGTGCCAGCAGTGAAGCGACAGGGGATCCCTATGGCTACACCTTC
TRBV2	TRBJ2-7	-	-	CASQGNYEQYF	TGTGCCAGTCAGGGTAACTACGAGCAGTACTTC
TRBV2	TRBJ2-2	-	-	CASKITGWTGELFF	TGTGCCAGCAAAATTACAGGGTGGACCGGGGAGCTGTTTTTT
TRBV7-9	TRBJ2-7	few	TRBD2	CASTLRGDSYEQYF	TGTGCCAGCACCCTCCGGGGGGACTCCTACGAGCAGTACTTC
TRBV5-6	TRBJ2-5	few	TRBD2	CASSLLAGGQETQYF	TGTGCCAGCAGCTTACTAGCGGGGGGCCAAGAGACCCAGTACTTC
TRBV18	TRBJ1-6	-	-	CASSGGGNSPLHF	TGTGCCAGCTCAGGGGGGGGCAATTCACCCCTCCACTTT
TRBV25-1	TRBJ1-1	-	-	CASSEWGGRTEAFF	TGTGCCAGCAGTGAATGGGGGGGTCGCACTGAAGCTTTCTTT
TRBV6-5	TRBJ1-5	-	-	CASSRAGDWSQPQHF	TGTGCCAGCAGTAGGGCGGGGGATTGGAGTCAGCCCCAGCATTTT
TRBV7-3	TRBJ2-2	-	TRBD2	CASSFEIAGGDTGELFF	TGTGCCAGCAGCTTCGAAATAGCGGGAGGCGACACCGGGGAGCTGTTTTTT
TRBV11-2	TRBJ2-1	-	-	CASSLAPAGSFNEQFF	TGTGCCAGCAGCTTAGCTCCTGCGGGGTCCTTCAATGAGCAGTTCTTC
TRBV5-1	TRBJ1-3	-	TRBD1	CASTSTGYAGNTIYF	TGCGCCAGCACCTCGACAGGGTATGCTGGAAACACCATATATTTT
TRBV6-4	TRBJ1-2	-	-	CASSDSRGYTF	TGTGCCAGCAGTGACTCGAGAGGCTACACCTTC
TRBV13	TRBJ2-7	-	TRBD1	CASSSGTETYEQYF	TGTGCCAGCAGCTCCGGGACAGAGACCTACGAGCAGTACTTC
TRBV11-2	TRBJ2-5	-	-	CASSLEVRKTQYF	TGTGCCAGCAGCTTAGAGGTTAGAAAGACCCAGTACTTC
TRBV29-1	TRBJ1-1	-	-	CSVLHRGGAFF	TGCAGCGTTCTACATAGAGGGGGTGCTTTCTTT
TRBV6-4	TRBJ2-1	-	-	CASSLEASYNEQFF	TGTGCCAGCAGCCTGGAGGCCAGCTACAATGAGCAGTTCTTC
TRBV5-1	TRBJ1-4	once	TRBD1	CASSAGQGGFYEKLFF	TGCGCCAGCAGCGCCGGACAGGGTGGATTTTATGAAAAACTGTTTTTT
TRBV11-2	TRBJ1-2	-	TRBD1	CASRQTGGRFYGYTF	TGTGCCAGCAGACAGACAGGGGGAAGGTTCTATGGCTACACCTTC
TRBV5-1	TRBJ2-7	many	-	CASRYRGFEQYF	TGCGCCAGCAGATATAGAGGGTTCGAGCAGTACTTC
TRBV7-9	TRBJ2-7	-	TRBD1	CASSPGQGKNEQYF	TGTGCCAGCAGCCCTGGACAGGGTAAAAACGAGCAGTACTTC
TRBV27	TRBJ2-1	-	-	CASSLLAHSSYNEQFF	TGTGCCAGCAGTCTCCTAGCGCACAGCTCCTACAATGAGCAGTTCTTC
TRBV5-1	TRBJ1-2	-	TRBD1	CASSKTEETGHGYTF	TGCGCCAGCAGCAAAACAGAAGAGACAGGGCATGGCTACACCTTC
TRBV3-1/TRBV3-2	TRBJ2-1	-	TRBD1	CASSQGLAETGRYNEQFF	TGTGCCAGCAGCCAAGGCCTGGCAGAGACAGGGCGCTACAATGAGCAGTTCTTC
TRBV20-1	TRBJ2-7	-	TRBD1	CSASWGTGGYEQYF	TGCAGTGCTAGTTGGGGGACAGGGGGGTACGAGCAGTACTTC
TRBV13	TRBJ2-5	-	TRBD2	CASSFSSGVQETQYF	TGTGCCAGCAGCTTCTCTAGCGGGGTCCAAGAGACCCAGTACTTC
TRBV18	TRBJ2-1	few	TRBD2	CASSPVAGIGNEQFF	TGTGCCAGCTCACCAGTAGCGGGAATTGGCAATGAGCAGTTCTTC
TRBV7-9	TRBJ1-2	-	-	CASSSHISGYTF	TGTGCCAGCAGCTCACACATCAGTGGCTACACCTTC
TRBV24-1	TRBJ1-5	-	TRBD1	CATGDRASNQPQHF	TGTGCCACCGGAGACAGGGCTAGCAATCAGCCCCAGCATTTT
TRBV7-2	TRBJ1-2	-	-	CASSKSSSGAGKNYGYTF	TGTGCCAGCAGCAAATCCTCTTCTGGGGCAGGGAAAAACTATGGCTACACCTTC
TRBV19	TRBJ2-7	once	-	CASSGSAEGYEQYF	TGTGCCAGTAGTGGGTCGGCGGAAGGCTACGAGCAGTACTTC
TRBV28	TRBJ2-1	few	-	CASSSLSSYNEQFF	TGTGCCAGCAGTTCCCTTAGCTCCTACAATGAGCAGTTCTTC
TRBV5-8	TRBJ1-5	-	-	CASSGQVYYSNQPQHF	TGTGCCAGCAGCGGTCAGGTTTATTATAGCAATCAGCCCCAGCATTTT